This T cell receptor beta chain emerged from a study of beta chain features in type 1 diabetes. Sequenced material consisted of expressed TCRB transcripts (all of the isolated RNA was reverse transcribed). Some clones are missing from TCRdb's copy, which holds only in-frame ones; the method was immunoSEQ multiplex PCR. This sample yields 150,000 to 190,000 clones, of which 8.1% are seen a single time; almost 0.65% belongs to the top ten. Germline V CDR1 and CDR2: LNHNV, YYDKDF (reference sequence). Trimming at V came to 0 bases and at J to 2 bases, leaving 4 bases not matched to a gene. This CDR3 region has 15 residues.

This sequence originates from a young man in good health. The chain links TRBV15 to TRBJ2-7; the match to TRBD1 covers 7 bases. Sequenced material: central memory CD4+ T cells from blood. The chain's CDR3 is CATSRDGQATYEQYF. The DNA for the CDR3 is TGTGCCACCAGCAGAGACGGACAGGCAACCTACGAGCAGTACTTC.